This TCR beta chain was observed in a study of blood T cell repertoires in COVID-19. Study summary: Material from acute and convalescent COVID-19 was sourced from the United States, Italy and Spain. The cDNA or gDNA used as material had been derived from T cells, B-cell-depleted T cells, or PBMCs.

The V gene's germline CDR1 is SGHRS and CDR2 YFSETQ. Trimming cost V 0 bases and J 5 bases, with 17 bases left between them. CDR3 length: 16 amino acids. Under the authors' procedure: Amplification from reference gene primers served as the basis for estimated nucleated cell counts. TCRdb's copy holds only in-frame clones and misses some; the assay was immunoSEQ multiplex PCR. V and J calls and clone size are copied from that table; D and trimming were computed from the DNA. The repertoire holds tens of thousands of clones, with 80% to 90% as singletons. This rearrangement joins TRBV5-1 to TRBJ2-5, with D tentatively TRBD1 (6 bases). The sequence derives from a man aged 45-65 years with acute or convalescent COVID-19. Sequencing input: peripheral blood. CDR3 sequence reads: CASSLARITGMETQYF. The CDR3 DNA reads as TGCGCCAGCAGCTTGGCCAGAATCACAGGGATGGAGACCCAGTACTTC.